This T cell receptor (beta chain) comes out of a study of blood T cell repertoires in COVID-19. Overall study: PBMCs, B-cell-depleted T cells, or T cells were the source of the cDNA or gDNA that made up the material.

Trimming took 7 bases from V and 4 from J; bases not matched to a gene: 17. CDR1 MDHEN and CDR2 SYDVKM come from the germline V gene. The CDR3 is 17 amino acids. The protocol was immunoSEQ multiplex PCR, while the TCRdb copy is restricted to in-frame clones and leaves out a portion. The table lists hundreds of thousands of clones, around nine tenths of them singletons. This receptor was obtained from a man younger than 30 with active or convalescent COVID-19. V is TRBV28 and J is TRBJ2-7, with TRBD2 identical over 9 bases. Sequencing was performed on peripheral blood. CDR3 coding DNA: TGTGCCAGCACCATCATGGGGGGCGGGAGGGCCGGTTACGAGCAGTACTTC. This codes for CASTIMGGGRAGYEQYF. The whole variable domain, filled in from reference TRBV28 and TRBJ2-7, reads DVKVTQSSRYLVKRTGEKVFLECVQDMDHENMFWYRQDPGLGLRLIYFSYDVKMKEKGDIPEGYSVSREKKERFSLILESASTNQTSMYLCASTIMGGGRAGYEQYFGPGTRLTVT.